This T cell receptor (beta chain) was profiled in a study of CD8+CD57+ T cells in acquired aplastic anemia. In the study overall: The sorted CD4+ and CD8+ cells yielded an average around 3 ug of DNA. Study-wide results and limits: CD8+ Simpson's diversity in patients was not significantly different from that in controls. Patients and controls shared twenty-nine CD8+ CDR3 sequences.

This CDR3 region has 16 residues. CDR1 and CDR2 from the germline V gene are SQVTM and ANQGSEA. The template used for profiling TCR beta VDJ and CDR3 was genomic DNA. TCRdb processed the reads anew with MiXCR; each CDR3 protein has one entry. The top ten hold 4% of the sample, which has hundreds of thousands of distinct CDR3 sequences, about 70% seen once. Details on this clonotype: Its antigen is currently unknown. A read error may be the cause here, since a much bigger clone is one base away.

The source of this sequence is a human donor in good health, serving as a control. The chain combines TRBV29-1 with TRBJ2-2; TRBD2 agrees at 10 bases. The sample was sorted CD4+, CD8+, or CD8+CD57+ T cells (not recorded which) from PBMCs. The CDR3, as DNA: TGCAGTGCTAGAGACGAGCGGGGGGGCGTCACCGGGGAGCTGTCTTTT. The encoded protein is CSARDERGGVTGELSF.